Listed below are T cell receptor beta chains from one sample, sequenced in a study of cytomegalovirus exposure and HLA in healthy donors. The repertoire was sequenced with immunoSEQ multiplex PCR; TCRdb's copy has only in-frame clones and lacks some. The profile shows approximately 220,000 clones, 60% to 80% of them singletons. Sequences were obtained from PBMCs. The source of these receptors is a young man in good health and CMV-seronegative. CDR3s include the opening cysteine and the closing phenylalanine or tryptophan. The D gene is left open where the match is weak. Only part of the rows carry a size: once, few, many, or a class if the clone is expanded.

j_call clone_size d_call v_call cdr3_aa cdr3_nt
TRBJ1-5 NA NA TRBV13 CASSLNKGGSNQPQHF TGTGCCAGCAGCTTAAACAAGGGAGGGAGCAATCAGCCCCAGCATTTT
TRBJ2-7 few TRBD2 TRBV5-1 CASSSGLADSYEQYF TGCGCCAGCAGCTCGGGACTAGCGGACTCCTACGAGCAGTACTTC
TRBJ2-1 NA TRBD2 TRBV2 CASSLSQLSGVSYNEQFF TGTGCCAGCAGTCTTTCACAGCTCAGCGGGGTAAGCTACAATGAGCAGTTCTTC
TRBJ1-1 few NA TRBV7-3 CASSFTLNTEAFF TGTGCCAGCAGCTTCACATTGAACACTGAAGCTTTCTTT
TRBJ1-5 NA NA TRBV28 CASSFPGRVEQPQHF TGTGCCAGCAGTTTCCCGGGCAGGGTGGAACAGCCCCAGCATTTT
TRBJ1-1 NA TRBD1 TRBV29-1 CSVGEQGLTEAFF TGCAGCGTTGGAGAACAGGGGTTGACTGAAGCTTTCTTT
TRBJ1-2 NA NA TRBV11-2 CASSLVGDKYGYTF TGTGCCAGCAGCTTAGTGGGGGACAAGTATGGCTACACCTTC
TRBJ1-1 NA NA TRBV7-8 CASSLISEGTEAFF TGTGCCAGCAGCTTAATTTCCGAGGGCACTGAAGCTTTCTTT
TRBJ2-2 NA TRBD1 TRBV4-3 CASSQGQGAVTGELFF TGCGCCAGCAGCCAAGGGCAGGGGGCGGTCACCGGGGAGCTGTTTTTT
TRBJ1-1 NA NA TRBV7-2 CASSWIGGLGTEAFF TGTGCTAGCAGCTGGATAGGGGGTTTGGGCACTGAAGCTTTCTTT
TRBJ2-3 NA TRBD2 TRBV28 CARGGGVPRPPFSTDTQYF TGTGCCAGGGGCGGGGGGGTTCCGCGTCCACCTTTTAGCACAGATACGCAGTATTTT
TRBJ1-5 NA NA TRBV30 CAWSAQGSGGNQPQHF TGTGCCTGGAGTGCCCAGGGGAGCGGTGGCAATCAGCCCCAGCATTTT
TRBJ2-7 NA NA TRBV11-2 CASSLGRVYEQYF TGTGCCAGCAGCTTAGGAAGAGTATACGAGCAGTACTTC
TRBJ2-5 NA TRBD2 TRBV6-6 CASSYLTAGDQETQYF TGTGCCAGCAGTTACCTCACAGCGGGGGACCAAGAGACCCAGTACTTC
TRBJ2-5 NA TRBD2 TRBV9 CASSVALSVRAGGSQQETQYF TGTGCCAGCAGCGTAGCTCTCTCGGTCCGGGCGGGGGGTTCCCAACAAGAGACCCAGTACTTC
TRBJ2-7 NA NA TRBV11-3 CASSLSGYVYEQYF TGTGCCAGCAGCTTATCGGGTTACGTCTACGAGCAGTACTTC
TRBJ2-2 NA TRBD2 TRBV7-2 CASAPGSGREVSGELFF TGTGCCAGCGCCCCCGGGTCCGGGAGGGAAGTGTCCGGGGAGCTGTTTTTT
TRBJ2-3 NA NA TRBV7-9 CASSSNRVRSTDTQYF TGTGCCAGCAGCTCCAACAGGGTGCGGTCCACAGATACGCAGTATTTT
TRBJ1-2 NA NA TRBV5-6 CASSSEQEFYGYTF TGTGCCAGCAGTTCGGAACAGGAGTTCTATGGCTACACCTTC
TRBJ2-6 few TRBD2 TRBV10-3 CAISDGEGSGANVLTF TGTGCCATCAGTGATGGGGAGGGTTCTGGGGCCAACGTCCTGACTTTC
TRBJ1-5 NA TRBD1 TRBV4-2 CASSQATGGRQPQHF TGTGCCAGCAGCCAAGCGACAGGGGGAAGGCAGCCCCAGCATTTT
TRBJ2-3 NA TRBD2 TRBV5-1 CASSLQGAASGRTQYF TGCGCCAGCAGCTTGCAAGGGGCGGCTAGCGGGAGGACGCAGTATTTT
TRBJ1-4 NA NA TRBV19 CASSIGHGEKLFF TGTGCCAGTAGTATAGGACATGGTGAAAAACTGTTTTTT
TRBJ2-1 few NA TRBV5-1 CASSFSPQGFNEQFF TGCGCCAGCAGCTTTAGTCCACAGGGATTCAATGAGCAGTTCTTC
TRBJ1-1 once NA TRBV5-4 CASSTSRAEAFF TGTGCCAGCAGCACCAGTCGGGCTGAAGCTTTCTTT
TRBJ2-2 NA NA TRBV7-3 CASSLGHDTGELFF TGTGCCAGCAGCTTGGGACATGACACCGGGGAGCTGTTTTTT
TRBJ1-1 NA NA TRBV10-3 CAISEGRGSQSEAFF TGTGCCATCAGTGAGGGAAGGGGGAGCCAATCTGAAGCTTTCTTT
TRBJ2-2 NA NA TRBV11-3 CASSLSLTGELFF TGTGCCAGCAGCTTATCTCTCACCGGGGAGCTGTTTTTT
TRBJ1-1 NA NA TRBV4-2 CASSQDNRALNTEAFF TGTGCCAGCAGCCAAGATAACAGGGCGCTGAACACTGAAGCTTTCTTT
TRBJ1-1 NA NA TRBV25-1 CASLFLRGLGGGYTEAFF TGTGCCAGCCTTTTCCTCCGGGGCCTAGGGGGGGGATACACTGAAGCTTTCTTT
TRBJ2-5 few NA TRBV21-1 CASWGVEETQYF TGTGCCTCCTGGGGGGTGGAGGAGACCCAGTACTTC
TRBJ2-3 few NA TRBV30 CAWKEWTAGISTDTQYF TGTGCCTGGAAAGAATGGACGGCGGGAATCAGTACAGATACGCAGTATTTT
TRBJ2-7 NA TRBD1 TRBV6-5 CASSYRDRPYEQYF TGTGCCAGCAGTTACCGGGACAGACCCTACGAGCAGTACTTC
TRBJ2-3 NA NA TRBV19 CASSRDSRADTQYF TGTGCCAGTAGTCGGGACTCCCGGGCGGATACGCAGTATTTT
TRBJ1-4 NA TRBD1 TRBV6-1 CASSTRQGNEKLFF TGTGCCAGCAGTACCCGACAGGGTAATGAAAAACTGTTTTTT
TRBJ1-5 NA NA TRBV5-5 CASSLYSSNQPQHF TGTGCCAGCAGCTTGTACAGCAGCAATCAGCCCCAGCATTTT
TRBJ1-2 once TRBD1 TRBV10-3 CAIPNEPGQNGYTF TGTGCCATCCCAAACGAGCCGGGACAGAATGGCTACACCTTC
TRBJ2-5 NA NA TRBV2 CATASLTVQETQYF TGTGCCACCGCCTCCCTAACAGTCCAAGAGACCCAGTACTTC
TRBJ2-4 NA TRBD1 TRBV12-5 CASGLVRDRDLAKNIQYF TGTGCTAGTGGTTTGGTACGTGACAGGGACCTAGCCAAAAACATTCAGTACTTC
TRBJ2-7 NA NA TRBV27 CASSPYFDRTYEQYF TGTGCCAGCAGTCCCTACTTCGACAGAACCTACGAGCAGTACTTC
TRBJ1-2 many TRBD1 TRBV19 CASNGDSSTLDYGYTF TGTGCCAGTAACGGGGACAGCAGTACCTTGGACTATGGCTACACCTTC
TRBJ1-2 NA NA TRBV19 CASSWRRGPGSEPGYTF TGTGCCAGTAGCTGGCGGAGGGGTCCCGGCTCCGAGCCTGGCTACACCTTC
TRBJ1-1 few NA TRBV7-2 CASSLTGSNTEAFF TGTGCCAGCAGCCTTACAGGGTCGAACACTGAAGCTTTCTTT
TRBJ2-6 once NA TRBV6-5 CASSREAGANVLTF TGTGCCAGCAGCAGGGAGGCTGGGGCCAACGTCCTGACTTTC
TRBJ1-3 NA TRBD1 TRBV9 CASSVGGQARSGNTIYF TGTGCCAGCAGCGTAGGGGGACAGGCCCGCTCTGGAAACACCATATATTTT
TRBJ2-7 NA NA TRBV29-1 CSAQVGVYEQYF TGCAGCGCACAAGTGGGAGTCTACGAGCAGTACTTC
TRBJ2-5 NA NA TRBV6-1 CASSKLRQKQETQYF TGTGCCAGCTCTAAGCTTCGACAGAAACAAGAGACCCAGTACTTC
TRBJ1-3 NA NA TRBV10-2 CASSESEGSGNTIYF TGCGCCAGCAGTGAGTCAGAGGGCTCTGGAAACACCATATATTTT
TRBJ1-3 NA NA TRBV11-2 CATLDGTLSGNTIYF TGTGCCACCCTAGATGGAACTCTCTCTGGAAACACCATATATTTT
TRBJ1-2 NA NA TRBV6-5 CASTGGDGYGYTF TGTGCCAGCACGGGGGGGGATGGATATGGCTACACCTTC
TRBJ1-3 NA TRBD1 TRBV27 CASSLTGGSGNTIYF TGTGCCAGCAGTCTCACAGGGGGTTCTGGAAACACCATATATTTT
TRBJ2-6 NA TRBD2 TRBV19 CASSIGGVSGANVLTF TGTGCCAGTAGTATTGGGGGGGTGTCTGGGGCCAACGTCCTGACTTTC
TRBJ1-5 NA NA TRBV4-2 CASSQDVQGGNQPQHF TGTGCCAGCAGCCAAGATGTACAGGGCGGCAATCAGCCCCAGCATTTT